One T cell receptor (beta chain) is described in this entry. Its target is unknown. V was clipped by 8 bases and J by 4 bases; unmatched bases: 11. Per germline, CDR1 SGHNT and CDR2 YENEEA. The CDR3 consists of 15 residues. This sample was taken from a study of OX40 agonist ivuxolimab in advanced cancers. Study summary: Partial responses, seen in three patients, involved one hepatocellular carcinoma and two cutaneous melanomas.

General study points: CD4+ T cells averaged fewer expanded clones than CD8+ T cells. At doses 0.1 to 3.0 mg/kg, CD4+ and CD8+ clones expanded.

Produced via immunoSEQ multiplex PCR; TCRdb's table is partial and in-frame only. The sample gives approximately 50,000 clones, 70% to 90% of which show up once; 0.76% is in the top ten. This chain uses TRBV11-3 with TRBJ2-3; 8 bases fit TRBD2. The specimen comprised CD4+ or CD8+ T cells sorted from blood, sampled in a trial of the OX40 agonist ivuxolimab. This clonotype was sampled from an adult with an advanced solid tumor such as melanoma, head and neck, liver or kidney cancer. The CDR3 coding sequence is TGTGCCAGCTCACGAGGGACTAGTGTGGCAGATACGCAGTATTTT. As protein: CASSRGTSVADTQYF.